Shown below are 9 T cell receptor beta chains from a single sample sequenced in a study of regulatory T cells in long-lasting Graves disease. Time point given: newly diagnosed GD, antithyroid drugs for less than 3 months. RNA isolated from PBMCs was used to make the TCR library. For TCR beta, libraries came from iRepertoire HTBI primers and Arm-PCR of CDR3 regions. Using its own MiXCR run on the multiplex PCR reads, TCRdb lists one record per CDR3 protein. The table includes about 350,000 distinct CDR3 sequences, 15% to 20% detected once. The same sample was also studied in work on T cells in Graves' hyperthyroidism and ophthalmopathy.

Specimen: peripheral blood mononuclear cells (PBMCs), collected at new diagnosis, from a patient treated with antithyroid drugs. These receptors were collected from a woman aged 18-35 years with Graves disease.

This clonotype was counted ten times or more. One junction end disagrees with the germline gene, perhaps due to a read error. The chain has TRBV2 and TRBJ1-2, with 10 bases lining up with TRBD1. Germline V lookup: CDR1 SNHLY, CDR2 FYNNEI. This CDR3 contains 14 residues. The CDR3, as DNA: TGTGCCAGCAGCTTGGACAGGGAGACAGGGGGCTGCACCTTC. Encoded protein: CASSLDRETGGCTF. The variable domain in full, completed from reference TRBV2 and TRBJ1-2, reads EPEVTQTPSHQVTQMGQEVILRCVPISNHLYFYWYRQILGQKVEFLVSFYNNEISEKSEIFDDQFSVERPDGSNFTLKIRSTKLEDSAMYFCASSLDRETGGCTFGSGTRLTVV.

The chain recombines TRBV5-5 with TRBJ2-1; 9 bases map to TRBD1. CDR1 is SGHKS and CDR2 is YYEKEE in the germline V gene (reference sequence). This CDR3 is 15 amino acids long. The V segment lost 4 bases and the J segment 4 bases; nucleotides outside the gene matches: 6. CDR3 sequence reads: CASSQTGTGYNEQFF. The CDR3 DNA reads TGTGCCAGCAGCCAAACAGGGACAGGGTACAATGAGCAGTTCTTC.

This chain connects TRBV13 to TRBJ2-7, with 13 bases matching TRBD2. The CDR3 sequence is 14 residues long. Germline V lookup: CDR1 PRHDT, CDR2 FYEKMQ (reference sequence). V was clipped by 3 bases and J by 7 bases; unmatched bases: 3. Here the CDR3 DNA reads TGTGCCAGCAGCTTGGGACTAGCGGGACGGGAGCAGTACTTC. It specifies CASSLGLAGREQYF.

There are many counts of this clonotype. The gene calls are TRBV20-1 and TRBJ2-7; the D gene is possibly TRBD2 (5 bases). This CDR3 is built from 14 residues. V shed 6 bases and J shed 1 base, with 16 bases lying between them. Germline assignment: CDR1 DFQATT and CDR2 SNEGSKA (reference sequence). The CDR3 sequence is CSAPTGGPSYEQYF. CDR3 nucleotides: TGCAGTGCACCCACGGGCGGGCCATCCTACGAGCAGTACTTC.

This chain connects TRBV12-3 or TRBV12-4 to TRBJ1-6; no clear D. V lost 3 bases and J 10 bases, leaving 10 bases between the germline ends. This CDR3 is 13 amino acids long. CDR3 amino acids: CASSLETGSPLHF. The CDR3, as DNA: TGTGCCAGCAGTTTGGAGACGGGGTCACCCCTCCACTTT.

This rearrangement joins TRBV5-4 to TRBJ2-3; D call uncertain. This CDR3 has 16 residues. The germline V and J ends were trimmed by 1 base and 2 bases, with 14 bases remaining between them. Germline V gives CDR1 SGHNT, CDR2 YYREEE (reference sequence). This chain's CDR3 is CASSLRQQIYTDTQYF. DNA for the CDR3: TGTGCCAGCAGCTTGCGTCAACAGATTTACACAGATACGCAGTATTTT.

This clonotype was seen only a few times. This sequence joins TRBV12-3 or TRBV12-4 and TRBJ1-6; D not resolved. The CDR3 runs to 16 residues. With 6 bases removed from V and 8 bases from J, the gap between germline ends came to 20 bases. CDR3: CASSANRPGSYSPLHF. The DNA for the CDR3 is TGTGCCAGCAGCGCCAACCGCCCTGGGTCCTATTCACCCCTCCACTTT.

The rearrangement joins TRBV27 to TRBJ2-3, with D tentatively TRBD1 (6 bases). The CDR3 has 17 residues. The germline V gene encodes CDR1 MNHEY and CDR2 SMNVEV (reference sequence). Trimming pared 3 bases from V and 1 base from J, leaving 17 bases between. CDR3 in DNA: TGTGCCAGCAGTTTGGGGGCAGGATCGGTGGGCACAGATACGCAGTATTTT. Residues: CASSLGAGSVGTDTQYF.

The rearrangement links TRBV10-3 to TRBJ2-1; 14 bases are shared with TRBD2. Trimming at V came to 8 bases and at J to 6 bases, leaving 15 bases not matched to a gene. This CDR3 region has 18 residues. The germline V gene has CDR1 ENHRY and CDR2 SYGVKD. In nucleotides, the CDR3 is TGTGCCATCCTCCGGGACGCGCCCGGGACTAGCGGGAGCAATGAGCAGTTCTTC. It is translated as CAILRDAPGTSGSNEQFF.